A single sample is the source of the 26 T cell receptor beta chains below, sequenced in a study of blood T cells in healthy people across ages. Using a J-beta primer mix together with a sample-barcoded 5' primer, a second PCR was run for roughly 6 to 12 cycles. MiXCR was run by TCRdb on the 5' RACE reads, yielding one entry per CDR3 protein. The sample consists of approximately 490,000 distinct CDR3 sequences, 24% of them appearing once. The sample was also linked to a second study, of T cells of mothers and their children.

The sample consisted of blood. The source is a boy between 10 and 17 years old in good health.

This clonotype has more than one count but fewer than ten. V usage is TRBV9 and J usage is TRBJ1-4; no reliable D call. This CDR3 comprises 14 residues. V was shortened by 4 bases and J by 8 bases, with 15 bases between the two germline ends. Germline V CDR1 and CDR2: SGDLS, YYNGEE. CDR3 nucleotide sequence: TGTGCCAGCAGCCCCTCTCCCTCGGTCGAAAAACTGTTTTTT. It yields the protein CASSPSPSVEKLFF.

The chain recombines TRBV14 with TRBJ1-1, with no clear D. The CDR3 contains 16 residues. Germline CDR1 is SGHDN and CDR2 is FVKESK. Deletions cut 1 base from V and 4 bases from J, with 16 bases between. CDR3 sequence reads: CASSQGIGRLGTEAFF. The CDR3 bases are TGTGCCAGCAGCCAAGGGATTGGCAGGCTGGGCACTGAAGCTTTCTTT.

CDR3 sequence: CASSLGDSVDQETQYF. In nucleotides, the CDR3 is TGCGCCAGCAGCTTGGGGGACAGCGTTGACCAAGAGACCCAGTACTTC. V is TRBV5-1 and J is TRBJ2-5, with TRBD1 matching 7 bases. The length of the CDR3 is 16 residues. The V and J ends lost 0 bases and 0 bases, in that order; junction bases with no gene match: 5. Germline lookup yields CDR1 SGHRS and CDR2 YFSETQ.

V and J are TRBV5-1 and TRBJ2-4; 9 bases fit TRBD1. The V and J ends lost 4 bases and 2 bases, in that order; junction bases with no gene match: 4. The CDR3 sequence is 15 residues long. In germline, CDR1 is SGHRS, CDR2 YFSETQ. CDR3 DNA: TGCGCCAGCAGCAGTGGACAGGGGCCCAAAAACATTCAGTACTTC. The encoded protein is CASSSGQGPKNIQYF.

This chain connects TRBV3-1 to TRBJ2-3, with D unclear. This CDR3 spans 13 amino acids. CDR1 LGHDT and CDR2 YNNKEL come from the germline V gene (reference sequence). V was cut by 0 bases and J by 6 bases, with 7 bases left in between. CDR3 sequence reads: CASSQEMGDTQYF. The CDR3 DNA follows: TGTGCCAGCAGCCAAGAAATGGGGGATACGCAGTATTTT.

V usage is TRBV20-1 and J usage is TRBJ2-6; D perhaps matches TRBD1 (5 bases). V lost 2 bases, J lost 6 bases, and 11 bases lay in between. The CDR3 spans 14 residues. Germline V gene sequence: CDR1 DFQATT, CDR2 SNEGSKA (reference sequence). In nucleotides, the CDR3 is TGCAGTGCTAGATTGCAGGGTGAGGCCAACGTCCTGACTTTC. Residues: CSARLQGEANVLTF.

This clonotype turned up a few times. V is TRBV7-3 and J is TRBJ2-5, with a weak D call TRBD1 (6 bases). Trimming took 4 bases from V and 5 from J, leaving 20 bases between them. Germline-derived CDR1 and CDR2 are SGHTA and FQGTGA. The CDR3 is made up of 16 amino acids. CDR3 DNA sequence: TGTGCCAGCAGCTCAGGGGACGGGCCAAGTGGCGAGACCCAGTACTTC. Amino acids: CASSSGDGPSGETQYF.

The V call is TRBV13, the J call TRBJ1-1; D possibly corresponds to TRBD1 (5 bases). The CDR3 consists of 16 residues. The germline V and J ends were trimmed by 4 bases and 0 bases, with 15 bases remaining between them. Germline assignment: CDR1 PRHDT and CDR2 FYEKMQ (reference sequence). CDR3 amino acids: CASSSLDGGVNTEAFF. The CDR3 coding sequence is TGTGCCAGCAGCTCCTTGGACGGGGGGGTGAACACTGAAGCTTTCTTT.

This clonotype turned up a few times. J is TRBJ2-7 and V is TRBV28; a possible D gene is TRBD1 (5 bases). The length of the CDR3 is 15 residues. Trimming left V 3 bases short and J 4 bases short, with 16 bases between. The germline gives CDR1 MDHEN, CDR2 SYDVKM. CDR3: CASSFQGRKPYEQYF. The CDR3 DNA is TGTGCCAGCAGTTTCCAGGGTCGAAAACCTTACGAGCAGTACTTC.

The rearrangement links TRBV20-1 to TRBJ2-7; 10 nucleotides align to TRBD2. This CDR3 spans 14 amino acids. Losses at the gene ends were 0 bases for V and 4 bases for J; bases not matched to a gene: 3. Germline-derived CDR1 and CDR2 are DFQATT and SNEGSKA (reference sequence). DNA for the CDR3: TGCAGTGCTAGAGACGGGACTAGCGTGTACGAGCAGTACTTC. Amino acids: CSARDGTSVYEQYF.

Comment on this clonotype: A much larger clone lies one base from this, so it may be a read error. The V call is TRBV4-3, the J call TRBJ2-3; D might be TRBD2 (6 bases). Germline V gene lookup returns CDR1 LGHNA and CDR2 YSLEER. Trimming removed 3 bases from V and 6 bases from J, with 19 bases in between. This CDR3 has 16 residues. CDR3 residues: CASSQFGGWGRDTQYF. CDR3 nucleotide sequence: TGCGCCAGCAGCCAGTTTGGCGGCTGGGGGAGGGATACGCAGTATTTT.

V and J are TRBV14 and TRBJ2-7, with D possibly TRBD1 on 6 matching bases. The CDR3 totals 13 residues. V was shortened by 0 bases and J by 6 bases, with 9 bases between the two germline ends. The germline gives CDR1 SGHDN, CDR2 FVKESK. The DNA of the CDR3 is TGTGCCAGCAGCCAAGAGTTACAGGGCGAGCAGTACTTC. It encodes CASSQELQGEQYF.

This clonotype was detected only a few times. V is TRBV29-1 and J is TRBJ2-2; 10 positions agree with TRBD1. V shed 7 bases and J 11 bases; nucleotides not matched to a gene: 7. This CDR3 comprises 12 residues. Germline loops: CDR1 SQVTM, CDR2 ANQGSEA. CDR3 nucleotides: TGCAGCGCCGAGAGACAGGGGGCAGAGCTGTTTTTT. Translated, it gives CSAERQGAELFF.

This chain connects TRBV20-1 to TRBJ1-6; possible D gene TRBD1, 5 bases. The V end lost 5 bases, the J end lost 7 bases, and 18 bases lay between the germline ends. Germline assignment: CDR1 DFQATT and CDR2 SNEGSKA (reference sequence). This CDR3 region has 15 residues. This CDR3 reads CSAPKATDTNSPLHF. The CDR3 nucleotides are TGCAGTGCTCCAAAGGCGACAGACACCAATTCACCCCTCCACTTT.

The V call is TRBV28, the J call TRBJ2-5; 11 bases agree with TRBD2. Germline V CDR1 and CDR2: MDHEN, SYDVKM. The CDR3 runs 17 residues. V dropped 7 bases and J dropped 2; count of bases not matched to a gene: 12. Here the CDR3 reads CASNRLAGGRGQETQYF. The CDR3 bases are TGTGCCAGCAACAGGCTAGCGGGAGGCCGAGGGCAAGAGACCCAGTACTTC.

This clonotype was seen ten or more times. The chain links TRBV10-3 to TRBJ2-5, with 7 bases aligning to TRBD2. V shed 4 bases and J 5 bases; nucleotides not matched to a gene: 7. The CDR3 has 14 residues. The germline CDR1 and CDR2 sequences are ENHRY and SYGVKD. CDR3 sequence (DNA): TGTGCCATCAGTGTGGCGGGGGAGGAGGAGACCCAGTACTTC. This codes for CAISVAGEEETQYF.

This clonotype was seen a few times. The chain uses TRBV7-2 and TRBJ2-1, with D tentatively TRBD2 (5 bases). The CDR3 has 14 residues. V was clipped by 3 bases and J by 4 bases, with 10 bases between them. The germline V gene has CDR1 SGHTA and CDR2 FQGNSA. This CDR3 reads CASSFSEGYNEQFF. The CDR3 nucleotides read TGTGCCAGCAGCTTTTCCGAGGGATACAATGAGCAGTTCTTC.

This clonotype has only a few counts. This chain uses TRBV15 with TRBJ2-1, with D perhaps matching TRBD1 (5 bases). Per germline, CDR1 LNHNV and CDR2 YYDKDF (reference sequence). The CDR3 is 13 amino acids. V shed 8 bases and J shed 7 bases, with 15 bases lying between them. In nucleotides, the CDR3 is TGTGCCACCCAATCAGCAGGGATGAATGAGCAGTTCTTC. As protein: CATQSAGMNEQFF.

There are a few counts of this clonotype. Here the CDR3 DNA reads TGTGCCAGCAGTCCACCGATATCTTATTCGGACAATGAGCAGTTCTTC. Protein product: CASSPPISYSDNEQFF. The rearrangement joins TRBV28 to TRBJ2-1; the D is unclear. Germline V lookup: CDR1 MDHEN, CDR2 SYDVKM. There are 16 residues in the CDR3. Trimming took off 5 bases at V and 5 bases at J, with 19 bases between the two ends. Complete variable domain (other parts from reference TRBV28 and TRBJ2-1): DVKVTQSSRYLVKRTGEKVFLECVQDMDHENMFWYRQDPGLGLRLIYFSYDVKMKEKGDIPEGYSVSREKKERFSLILESASTNQTSMYLCASSPPISYSDNEQFFGPGTRLTVL.

This clonotype was counted only a few times. The J gene is TRBJ2-1, the V gene TRBV4-1; TRBD2 aligns across 8 bases. Per germline, CDR1 MGHRA and CDR2 YSYEKL. Unmatched junction bases numbered 7, after V lost 4 bases and J lost 5 bases. The CDR3 loop spans 15 amino acids. In DNA form, the CDR3 reads TGCGCCAGCAGCCCCCCCCTGCGGGAGGACAATGAGCAGTTCTTC. Its translation: CASSPPLREDNEQFF.

The V call is TRBV20-1, the J call TRBJ2-5; 10 bases fit TRBD2. This CDR3 has 16 amino acids. Germline V gives CDR1 DFQATT, CDR2 SNEGSKA (reference sequence). J lost 1 base, V lost 1 base, and 6 bases had no gene match. Here the CDR3 DNA reads TGCAGTGCTAGAGGAGGTAGCGGGAGGACCCAAGAGACCCAGTACTTC. It is translated as CSARGGSGRTQETQYF.

The rearrangement uses TRBV27 and TRBJ2-5; D not certain. The CDR3 covers 15 residues. Germline values: CDR1 MNHEY, CDR2 SMNVEV (reference sequence). V dropped 11 bases and J dropped 2 bases, with 21 bases sitting between them. The CDR3 bases are TGTGCCGCACAAAGAAAGCCCGGGTTACAAGAGACCCAGTACTTC. Translation gives CAAQRKPGLQETQYF.

The chain carries TRBV5-4 and TRBJ1-2; D is possibly TRBD1 (5 bases). CDR1 and CDR2 (germline): SGHNT, YYREEE (reference sequence). The length of the CDR3 is 13 residues. The V end was cut by 4 bases, the J end by 6 bases, with 13 bases between. The CDR3 coding sequence is TGTGCCAGCAGCAAACCAGGGTCTGATGGCTACACCTTC. Its protein is CASSKPGSDGYTF.

This clonotype came up a few times. The chain recombines TRBV25-1 with TRBJ1-6, with unresolved D. The CDR3 runs to 16 residues. The V gene's germline CDR1 is MGHDK and CDR2 SYGVNS. Deletions cut 2 bases from V and 7 bases from J, with 15 bases between. The CDR3 coding sequence is TGTGCCAGCAGTGAAAATCTAATGGCAGTGAATTCACCCCTCCACTTT. Residues: CASSENLMAVNSPLHF.

The table lists this clonotype with a few counts. The chain combines TRBV20-1 with TRBJ1-6, with D hard to call. The germline gives CDR1 DFQATT, CDR2 SNEGSKA (reference sequence). Trimming removed 4 bases at V and 5 bases at J, with 9 bases between. The CDR3 sequence is 13 residues long. The CDR3 here is CSAMDGNNSPLHF. The CDR3 DNA is TGCAGTGCTATGGACGGTAATAATTCACCCCTCCACTTT.

This rearrangement joins TRBV6-2 or TRBV6-3 to TRBJ2-7, with D perhaps being TRBD1 or TRBD2 (6 bases each). The V end was cut by 5 bases, the J end by 3 bases, with 14 bases between. Germline V gene sequence: CDR1 MNHEY, CDR2 SVGEGT. The CDR3 is made up of 14 amino acids. The CDR3, as DNA: TGTGCCAGCAGTATAGTAGGGGGAGGCTACGAGCAGTACTTC. This encodes CASSIVGGGYEQYF.